This T cell receptor beta chain was recorded in a study of early T cells in non-severe SARS-CoV-2 infection. This CDR3 comprises 14 residues. From germline, CDR1 is MNHEY and CDR2 SVGAGI. V dropped 5 bases and J dropped 7; count of bases not matched to a gene: 10. Notes on the study in general: Matching against VDJdb likely underestimated virus-specific expansions, favoring anti-spike CD8.

A few counts support this clonotype. Its specificity is unknown. The TCR library protocol was used to attach unique molecular identifiers. These identifiers were attached to individual cDNA molecules. Using its own MiXCR run on the 5' RACE reads, TCRdb lists one record per CDR3 protein. The profile shows 75,000 to 100,000 distinct CDR3 sequences, more than 12% of them singletons. The clonotype comes from an adult who was a healthcare worker with PCR-confirmed SARS-CoV-2 infection or an uninfected control (not recorded which). Sequencing was done on a sample of whole blood. The chain joins TRBV6-5 to TRBJ1-2; 7 bases are a match to TRBD1. The CDR3 coding sequence is TGTGCCAGCAGTAGAGACAGGGTAGTCGGTGGCTACACCTTC. It codes for CASSRDRVVGGYTF.